This entry lists 8 T cell receptor beta chains sequenced from one sample in a study of blood T cell repertoires in COVID-19. TCRdb keeps only in-frame clones here, not all; method: immunoSEQ multiplex PCR. The sample comprises 140,000 or so clones, 84% of which are singletons, and about 3.7% rests with the top ten. Sequenced input: PBMCs or T cells enriched from blood (not recorded which). These receptors all stem from a woman between 45 and 60 years old with acute COVID-19.

The genes are TRBV30 and TRBJ2-6; 8 bases are shared with TRBD1. CDR3 length equals 18 residues. The ends lost 1 base at V and 5 bases at J; junction bases unmatched: 13. The V gene's germline CDR1 is GTSNPN and CDR2 SVGIG (reference sequence). DNA for the CDR3: TGTGCCTGGAGTGACCGGACAGGGAGATCATTGTGGGCCAACGTCCTGACTTTC. Its translation: CAWSDRTGRSLWANVLTF.

The V gene is TRBV5-8, the J gene TRBJ1-2; D gene ambiguous. This CDR3 contains 14 residues. Germline V gene data show CDR1 as SGHTS and CDR2 as YDEGEE. V gave up 8 bases and J gave up 0 bases, with 14 bases separating them. DNA for the CDR3: TGTGCCAGTAGGGTGCGGGCGGCTAACTATGGCTACACCTTC. This sequence encodes CASRVRAANYGYTF.

This clone appeared once. This chain joins TRBV12-3 or TRBV12-4 and TRBJ1-2; no firm D call. The CDR3 consists of 12 residues. V shed 4 bases and J shed 3 bases, with 6 bases lying between them. This CDR3 reads CASSSSDYGYTF. In DNA, the CDR3 is TGTGCCAGCAGTTCCTCCGACTATGGCTACACCTTC.

V usage is TRBV7-2 and J usage is TRBJ2-7; D possibly corresponds to TRBD1 (6 bases). Trimming removed 5 bases at V and 5 bases at J, with 13 bases between. Germline CDR1 is SGHTA and CDR2 is FQGNSA. This CDR3 region has 13 residues. This chain's CDR3 is CASSPMTGNEQYF. The DNA for the CDR3 is TGTGCCAGCAGCCCTATGACAGGTAACGAGCAGTACTTC.

The chain uses TRBV6-6 and TRBJ2-5; 8 positions agree with TRBD1. CDR1 is MNHNY and CDR2 is SVGAGI in the germline V gene (reference sequence). CDR3 length: 13 amino acids. The V gene end was trimmed by 6 bases and the J gene end by 7 bases; junction bases not matched to a gene: 7. This chain's CDR3 is CASSPQGDGTQYF. The CDR3 coding sequence is TGTGCCAGCAGCCCACAGGGGGATGGGACCCAGTACTTC.

The chain is built from TRBV2 and TRBJ1-6; tentatively, D is TRBD1 (5 bases). The CDR3 length is 15 residues. CDR1 is SNHLY, CDR2 FYNNEI, per germline. Trimming took off 3 bases at V and 4 bases at J, with 10 bases between the two ends. The CDR3 DNA reads TGTGCCAGCAGTGACGACAGAAGATATAATTCACCCCTCCACTTT. Translated, it gives CASSDDRRYNSPLHF.

V is TRBV9 and J is TRBJ1-6; possibly TRBD1 for D (5 bases). V lost 1 base to trimming and J lost 6 bases, with 11 bases between them. Per germline, CDR1 SGDLS and CDR2 YYNGEE. This CDR3 is 15 amino acids long. CDR3 DNA: TGTGCCAGCAGCGTACAGGGAGGAGGTAATTCACCCCTCCACTTT. Translation: CASSVQGGGNSPLHF.

The genes are TRBV7-2 and TRBJ1-4; D remains ambiguous. This CDR3 is built from 15 residues. V was trimmed by 5 bases and J by 6 bases, leaving 16 bases between them. Germline loops: CDR1 SGHTA, CDR2 FQGNSA. The CDR3 region has the DNA TGTGCCAGCAGCCCTCTCGGAGACCTTCATGAAAAACTGTTTTTT. It translates to CASSPLGDLHEKLFF.